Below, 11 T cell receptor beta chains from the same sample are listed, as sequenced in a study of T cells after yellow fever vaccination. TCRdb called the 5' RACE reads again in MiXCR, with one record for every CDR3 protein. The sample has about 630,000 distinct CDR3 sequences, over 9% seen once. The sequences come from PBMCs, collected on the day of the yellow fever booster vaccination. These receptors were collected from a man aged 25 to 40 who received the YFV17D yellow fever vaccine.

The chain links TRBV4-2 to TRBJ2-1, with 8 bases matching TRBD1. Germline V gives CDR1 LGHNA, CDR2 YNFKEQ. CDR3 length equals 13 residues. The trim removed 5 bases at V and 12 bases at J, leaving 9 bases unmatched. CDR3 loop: CASSAVAGGGQFF. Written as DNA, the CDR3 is TGTGCCAGCAGCGCCGTAGCAGGGGGCGGGCAGTTCTTC.

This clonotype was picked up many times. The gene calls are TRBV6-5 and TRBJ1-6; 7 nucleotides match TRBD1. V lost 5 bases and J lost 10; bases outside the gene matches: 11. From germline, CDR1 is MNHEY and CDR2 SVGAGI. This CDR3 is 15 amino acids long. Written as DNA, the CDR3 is TGTGCCAGCAGTCCCCAGGGGGGGGGAGGATCACCCCTCCACTTT. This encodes CASSPQGGGGSPLHF.

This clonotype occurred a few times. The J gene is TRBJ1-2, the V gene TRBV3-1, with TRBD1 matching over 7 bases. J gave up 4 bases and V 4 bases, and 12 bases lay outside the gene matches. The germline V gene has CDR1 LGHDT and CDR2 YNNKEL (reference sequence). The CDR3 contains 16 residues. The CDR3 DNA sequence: TGTGCCAGCAGCCGACAGGGAAGTGGCTCAACCTATGGCTACACCTTC. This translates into CASSRQGSGSTYGYTF.

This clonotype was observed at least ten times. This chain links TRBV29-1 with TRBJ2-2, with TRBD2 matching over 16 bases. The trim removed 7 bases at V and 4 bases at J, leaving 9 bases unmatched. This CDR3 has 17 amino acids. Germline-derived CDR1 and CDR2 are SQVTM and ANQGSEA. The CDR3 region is CSAVGTSGRAVTGELFF. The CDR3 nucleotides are TGCAGCGCCGTGGGGACTAGCGGGAGGGCCGTCACCGGGGAGCTGTTTTTT.

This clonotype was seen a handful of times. In DNA form, the CDR3 reads TGTGCCAGCAGTTTAAAGGACGCGCCTTCAAATGAGCAGTTCTTC. It encodes CASSLKDAPSNEQFF. V and J are TRBV27 and TRBJ2-1; D remains ambiguous. Germline-derived CDR1 and CDR2 are MNHEY and SMNVEV (reference sequence). Trimming removed 2 bases from V and 7 bases from J, with 15 bases in between. The CDR3 contains 15 residues.

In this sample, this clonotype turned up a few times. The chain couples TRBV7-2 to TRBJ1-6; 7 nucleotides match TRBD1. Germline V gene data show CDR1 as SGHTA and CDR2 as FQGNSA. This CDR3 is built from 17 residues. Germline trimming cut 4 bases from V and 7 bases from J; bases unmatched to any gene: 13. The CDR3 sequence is CASSYTLTGFRNSPLHF. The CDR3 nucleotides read TGTGCCAGCAGCTATACCCTGACAGGGTTTCGAAATTCACCCCTCCACTTT.

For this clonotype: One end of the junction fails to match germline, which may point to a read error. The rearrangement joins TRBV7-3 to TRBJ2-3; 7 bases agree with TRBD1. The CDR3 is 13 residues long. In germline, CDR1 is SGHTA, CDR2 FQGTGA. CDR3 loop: CASSHRGTDMQYF. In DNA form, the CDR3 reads TGTGCCAGCAGTCACAGGGGCACAGATATGCAGTATTTT.

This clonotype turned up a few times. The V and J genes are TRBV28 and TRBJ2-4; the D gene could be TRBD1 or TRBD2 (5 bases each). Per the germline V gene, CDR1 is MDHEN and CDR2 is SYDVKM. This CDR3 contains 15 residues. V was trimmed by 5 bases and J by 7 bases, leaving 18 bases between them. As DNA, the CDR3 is TGTGCCAGCAGTCCCACCGGGACCATGGGGAACATTCAGTACTTC. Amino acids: CASSPTGTMGNIQYF. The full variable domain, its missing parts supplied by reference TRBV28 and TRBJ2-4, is DVKVTQSSRYLVKRTGEKVFLECVQDMDHENMFWYRQDPGLGLRLIYFSYDVKMKEKGDIPEGYSVSREKKERFSLILESASTNQTSMYLCASSPTGTMGNIQYFGAGTRLSVL.

The CDR3 sequence: CSARVNRLAVYNEQFF. In DNA, the CDR3 is TGCAGTGCTAGAGTAAATCGACTAGCGGTCTACAATGAGCAGTTCTTC. The chain couples TRBV20-1 to TRBJ2-1, with 9 nucleotides matching TRBD2. Losses at the gene ends were 1 base for V and 3 bases for J; bases not matched to a gene: 7. Germline CDR1 and CDR2: DFQATT and SNEGSKA (reference sequence). The CDR3 consists of 16 residues.

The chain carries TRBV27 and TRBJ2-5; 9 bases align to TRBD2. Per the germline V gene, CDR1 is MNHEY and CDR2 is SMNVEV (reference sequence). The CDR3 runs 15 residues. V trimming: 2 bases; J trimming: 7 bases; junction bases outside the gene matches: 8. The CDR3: CASSLTSGRPTTQYF. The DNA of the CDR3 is TGTGCCAGCAGTTTAACCAGCGGGAGGCCTACGACCCAGTACTTC.

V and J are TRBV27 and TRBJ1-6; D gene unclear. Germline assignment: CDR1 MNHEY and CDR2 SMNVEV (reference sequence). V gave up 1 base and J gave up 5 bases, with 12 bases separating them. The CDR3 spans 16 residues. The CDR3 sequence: CASSLYGVVDNSPLHF. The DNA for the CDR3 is TGTGCCAGCAGTTTATATGGGGTAGTTGATAATTCACCCCTCCACTTT.